Sequencing of this T cell receptor beta chain was carried out in a study of T cells in Graves' hyperthyroidism and ophthalmopathy. The study, taken as a whole, reports: Most expanded thyroid clonotypes above 0.001 recurred in blood.

In the case of this clonotype: Its antigen is not known.

V gave up 0 bases and J gave up 0 bases, with 9 bases separating them. Germline V gene sequence: CDR1 DFQATT, CDR2 SNEGSKA (reference sequence). This CDR3 spans 14 amino acids. The investigators amplified TCR beta CDR3 regions from RNA transcripts. TCR CDR3 underwent first-round RT-PCR with the HTBI primer set. One entry per CDR3 protein, called by TCRdb with MiXCR from the multiplex PCR reads. The sample contains approximately 380,000 distinct CDR3 sequences, about 19% of which appear only once. Hyperthyroidism patients were newly diagnosed, had disease duration under 2 months, and were aged 18 to 65 years. Patients with uncontrolled infections, other autoimmune diseases, pregnancy or lactation were excluded. The PBMCs were taken from less than 11 ml of fresh peripheral blood.

V and J are TRBV20-1 and TRBJ2-7, with D perhaps matching TRBD1 (6 bases). Sequenced material: blood. This TCR derives from a woman aged 18-29 years with Graves' hyperthyroidism. CDR3 region: CSARDPGHSYEQYF. The CDR3 DNA follows: TGCAGTGCTAGAGATCCGGGACACTCCTACGAGCAGTACTTC.